The clone carrying this TCR beta chain was seen ten or more times. One entry per CDR3 protein, called by TCRdb with MiXCR from the 5' RACE reads. The sample has roughly 200,000 distinct CDR3 sequences; roughly 26% are singletons. This sample stems from a study of CD8 T cells in ankylosing spondylitis. This CDR3 has 16 amino acids. Germline V gene sequence: CDR1 MNHNS, CDR2 SASEGT. V shed 6 bases, J shed 3 bases, and the junction held 12 bases outside the gene matches. The material sequenced was blood, either unsorted or a sorted T cell fraction (not recorded which). The chain uses TRBV6-1 and TRBJ2-7; 9 nucleotides align to TRBD1. The sequence came from a male donor with ankylosing spondylitis or in good health (not recorded which). Here the CDR3 DNA reads TGTGCCAGCAGCCGATCCCAGACAGGGGGTTTCTACGAGCAGTACTTC. It translates to CASSRSQTGGFYEQYF.